This T cell receptor beta chain was recovered during a study of blood T cell repertoires in COVID-19. CDR1 and CDR2 from the germline V gene are SGHNT and YYREEE (reference sequence). The V end lost 10 bases, the J end lost 8 bases, and 21 bases lay between the germline ends. The CDR3 runs to 13 residues. The data were produced by immunoSEQ multiplex PCR, yet TCRdb's version contains in-frame clones alone and is incomplete. The table records fewer than 250,000 clones, 65% to 85% of them present only once. The rearrangement joins TRBV5-4 to TRBJ1-2; maybe TRBD1 (5 bases). The source of this sequence is a man aged 50-60 years with active or convalescent COVID-19. Material for sequencing was peripheral blood. CDR3 in DNA: TGTGCCTGGCGAAGGGGTTTTGAGAAGGGCTACACCTTC. As protein: CAWRRGFEKGYTF.